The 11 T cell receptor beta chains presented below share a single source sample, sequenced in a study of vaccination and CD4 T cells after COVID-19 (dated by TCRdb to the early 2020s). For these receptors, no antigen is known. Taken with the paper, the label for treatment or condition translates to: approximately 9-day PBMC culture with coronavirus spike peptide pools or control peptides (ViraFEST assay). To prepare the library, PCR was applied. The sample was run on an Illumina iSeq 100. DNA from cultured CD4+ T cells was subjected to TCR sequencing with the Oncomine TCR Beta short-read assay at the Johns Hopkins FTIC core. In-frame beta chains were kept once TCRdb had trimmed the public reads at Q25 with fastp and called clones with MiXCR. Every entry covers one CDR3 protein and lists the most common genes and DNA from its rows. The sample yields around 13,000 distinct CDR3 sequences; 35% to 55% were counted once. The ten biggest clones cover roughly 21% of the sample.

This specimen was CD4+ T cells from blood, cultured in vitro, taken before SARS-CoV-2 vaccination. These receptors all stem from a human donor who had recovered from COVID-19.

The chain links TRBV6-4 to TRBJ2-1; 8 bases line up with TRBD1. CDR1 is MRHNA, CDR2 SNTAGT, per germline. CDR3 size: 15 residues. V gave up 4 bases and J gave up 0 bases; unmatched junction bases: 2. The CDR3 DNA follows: TGTGCCAGCAGTGCCGGGACAGGCTCCTACAATGAGCAGTTCTTC. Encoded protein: CASSAGTGSYNEQFF.

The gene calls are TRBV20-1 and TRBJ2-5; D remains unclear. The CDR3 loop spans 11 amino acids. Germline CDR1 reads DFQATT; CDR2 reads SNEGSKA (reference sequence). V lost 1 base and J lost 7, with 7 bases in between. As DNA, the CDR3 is TGCAGTGCTAGAGTGGGTCCGACCCAGTACTTC. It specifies CSARVGPTQYF.

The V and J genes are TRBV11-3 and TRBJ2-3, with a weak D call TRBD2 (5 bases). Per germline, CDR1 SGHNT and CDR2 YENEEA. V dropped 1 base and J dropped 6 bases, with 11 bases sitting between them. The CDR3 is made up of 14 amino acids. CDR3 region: CASSLGGIDDTQYF. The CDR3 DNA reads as TGTGCCAGCAGCTTAGGAGGGATCGATGATACGCAGTATTTT. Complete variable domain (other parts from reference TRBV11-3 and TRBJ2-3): EAGVVQSPRYKIIEKKQPVAFWCNPISGHNTLYWYLQNLGQGPELLIRYENEEAVDDSQLPKDRFSAERLKGVDSTLKIQPAELGDSAVYLCASSLGGIDDTQYFGPGTRLTVL.

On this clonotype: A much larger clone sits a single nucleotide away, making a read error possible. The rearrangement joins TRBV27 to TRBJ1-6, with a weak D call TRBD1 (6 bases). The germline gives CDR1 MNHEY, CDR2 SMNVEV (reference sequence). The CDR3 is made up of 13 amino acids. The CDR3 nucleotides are TGTGTCACTACGAGGGGGAATAATTCACCCCTCCACTTT. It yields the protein CVTTRGNNSPLHF.

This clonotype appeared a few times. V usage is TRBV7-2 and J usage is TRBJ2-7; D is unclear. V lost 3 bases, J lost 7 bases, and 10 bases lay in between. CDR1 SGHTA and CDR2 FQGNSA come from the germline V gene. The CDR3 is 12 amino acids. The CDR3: CASSFNNLEQYF. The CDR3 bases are TGTGCCAGCAGCTTCAATAATCTTGAGCAGTACTTC.

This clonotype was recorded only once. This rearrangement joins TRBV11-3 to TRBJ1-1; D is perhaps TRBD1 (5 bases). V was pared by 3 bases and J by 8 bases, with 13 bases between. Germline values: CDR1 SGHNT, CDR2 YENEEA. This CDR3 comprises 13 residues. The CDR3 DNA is TGTGCCAGCAGCTTTGAGGGGCGAACCGAAGCTTTCTTT. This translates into CASSFEGRTEAFF.

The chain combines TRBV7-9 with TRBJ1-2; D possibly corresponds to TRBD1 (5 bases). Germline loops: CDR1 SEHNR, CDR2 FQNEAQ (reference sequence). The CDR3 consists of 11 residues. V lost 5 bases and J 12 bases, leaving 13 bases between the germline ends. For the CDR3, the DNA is TGTGCCAGCAGCCTGGGACCGCATCACACCTTC. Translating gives CASSLGPHHTF.

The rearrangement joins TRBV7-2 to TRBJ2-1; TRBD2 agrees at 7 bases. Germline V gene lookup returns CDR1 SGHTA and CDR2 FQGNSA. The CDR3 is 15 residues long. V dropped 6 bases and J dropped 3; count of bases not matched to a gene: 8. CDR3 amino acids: CASRTPGLIYNEQFF. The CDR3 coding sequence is TGTGCCAGCAGGACACCGGGACTAATCTACAATGAGCAGTTCTTC.

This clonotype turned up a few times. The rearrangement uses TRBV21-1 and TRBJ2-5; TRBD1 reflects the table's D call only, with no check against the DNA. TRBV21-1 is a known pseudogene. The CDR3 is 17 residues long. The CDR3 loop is CASSNIWRRDTAETQYF. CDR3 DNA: TGTGCCAGCAGCAACATATGGCGGCGGGACACTGCTGAGACCCAGTACTTC.

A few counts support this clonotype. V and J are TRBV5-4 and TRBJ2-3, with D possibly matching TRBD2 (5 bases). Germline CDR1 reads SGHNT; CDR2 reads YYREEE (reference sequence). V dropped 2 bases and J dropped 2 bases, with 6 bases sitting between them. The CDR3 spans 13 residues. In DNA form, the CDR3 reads TGTGCCAGCAGCTTTAGCGCCACAGATACGCAGTATTTT. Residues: CASSFSATDTQYF.

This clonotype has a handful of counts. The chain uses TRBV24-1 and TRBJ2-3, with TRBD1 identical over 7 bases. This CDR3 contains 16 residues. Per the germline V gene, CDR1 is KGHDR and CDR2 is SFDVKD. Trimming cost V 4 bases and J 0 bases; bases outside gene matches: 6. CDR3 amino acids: CATSDPTGFSTDTQYF. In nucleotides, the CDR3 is TGTGCCACCAGTGACCCGACAGGGTTTAGCACAGATACGCAGTATTTT.